Following are 18 T cell receptor beta chains from one sample sequenced in a study of blood T cell repertoires in COVID-19. This table comes from immunoSEQ multiplex PCR, and its TCRdb copy is limited to in-frame clones, with some not included. The sample shows 150,000 to 200,000 clones, more than 85% of them seen only once. Sample: PBMCs or T cells enriched from blood (not recorded which). The source is a human donor with acute COVID-19. The donor label of this sample is uncertain.

This clone was counted between two and nine times. The rearrangement joins TRBV21-1 to TRBJ1-5; TRBD1, as called in the table, went unchecked against the DNA. TRBV21-1 is described as a pseudogene. The CDR3 extends over 16 amino acids. This CDR3 is CASSILGQDSNQPQHF. The DNA for the CDR3 is TGTGCCAGCAGCATACTCGGACAGGATAGCAATCAGCCCCAGCATTTT.

The chain recombines TRBV14 with TRBJ2-1; 7 nucleotides agree with TRBD1. Germline V gives CDR1 SGHDN, CDR2 FVKESK. The CDR3 spans 15 residues. V was clipped by 4 bases and J by 3 bases; unmatched bases: 6. CDR3 bases: TGTGCCAGCAGCCGTCCGGGACAGCACTACAATGAGCAGTTCTTC. Encoded protein: CASSRPGQHYNEQFF.

The chain is built from TRBV3-1 (or the pseudogene TRBV3-2) and TRBJ1-1; 7 nucleotides align to TRBD1. CDR1 and CDR2 from the germline V gene are LGHDT and YNNKEL (reference sequence). Germline trimming cut 3 bases from V and 5 bases from J; bases unmatched to any gene: 6. The CDR3 runs 14 residues. The CDR3 loop is CASSQRGLGTEAFF. The CDR3 coding sequence is TGTGCCAGCAGCCAGAGGGGGCTGGGGACTGAAGCTTTCTTT.

This rearrangement joins TRBV2 to TRBJ1-5; D might be TRBD1 (6 bases). CDR1 and CDR2 from the germline V gene are SNHLY and FYNNEI. Trimming pared 4 bases from V and 1 base from J, leaving 8 bases between. The CDR3 is made up of 14 amino acids. CDR3 sequence reads: CASSGQGSNQPQHF. The CDR3 coding sequence is TGTGCCAGCAGTGGTCAGGGGAGCAATCAGCCCCAGCATTTT.

This chain uses TRBV5-1 with TRBJ2-3; the match to TRBD2 covers 9 bases. The J segment lost 3 bases and the V segment lost 4 bases, leaving 6 bases of the junction unmatched. The germline CDR1 and CDR2 sequences are SGHRS and YFSETQ. CDR3 size: 15 residues. Here the CDR3 DNA reads TGCGCCAGCAGCAGAAGGACTAGCGAAACAGATACGCAGTATTTT. The encoded protein is CASSRRTSETDTQYF.

This clone came up a few times. This chain uses TRBV2 with TRBJ1-1; 10 nucleotides line up with TRBD1. Germline assignment: CDR1 SNHLY and CDR2 FYNNEI. CDR3 length: 12 residues. V trimming: 6 bases; J trimming: 8 bases; junction bases outside the gene matches: 3. Here the CDR3 reads CASRTGGTEAFF. In DNA, the CDR3 is TGTGCCAGCAGGACAGGGGGCACCGAAGCTTTCTTT.

This chain connects TRBV27 to TRBJ2-7, with D possibly matching TRBD1 (5 bases). The ends were cut back, 4 bases at V and 5 bases at J, with 15 bases in the middle. The CDR3 contains 14 residues. Germline V gene data show CDR1 as MNHEY and CDR2 as SMNVEV (reference sequence). As DNA, the CDR3 is TGTGCCAGCAGTTGGGCAGGGCGATCGGACGAGCAGTACTTC. Amino acids: CASSWAGRSDEQYF.

This clone was seen more than once but under ten times. The chain recombines TRBV27 with TRBJ1-1, with D tentatively TRBD1 (6 bases). With 0 bases removed from V and 4 bases from J, the gap between germline ends came to 18 bases. CDR1 is MNHEY, CDR2 SMNVEV, per germline (reference sequence). The CDR3 totals 17 residues. In DNA, the CDR3 is TGTGCCAGCAGTTTATCGGCAGGTTTCGTAGGGGGCACTGAAGCTTTCTTT. As protein: CASSLSAGFVGGTEAFF.

V gene TRBV7-2 combines with J gene TRBJ2-3; TRBD1 matches 10 bases. Trimming removed 4 bases from V and 3 bases from J; junction bases left unmatched: 7. This CDR3 has 16 residues. Germline CDR1 and CDR2: SGHTA and FQGNSA. This chain's CDR3 is CASSSRRQGATDTQYF. The CDR3 nucleotides are TGTGCCAGCAGCTCCCGGCGACAGGGGGCGACAGATACGCAGTATTTT.

The chain uses TRBV30 and TRBJ2-7; perhaps TRBD1 as D (6 bases). Germline V lookup: CDR1 GTSNPN, CDR2 SVGIG (reference sequence). Between the trimmed V and J ends, which lost 2 bases and 3 bases, there was a span of 11 bases. CDR3 length equals 13 residues. The CDR3 loop is CAWSLGHSYEQYF. CDR3 sequence (DNA): TGTGCCTGGAGTTTGGGACACAGCTACGAGCAGTACTTC.

A single count supports this clone. The rearrangement uses TRBV19 and TRBJ1-2, with D unresolved. In germline, CDR1 is LNHDA, CDR2 SQIVND (reference sequence). CDR3 size: 14 residues. V lost 4 bases to trimming and J lost 8 bases, with 17 bases between them. In nucleotides, the CDR3 is TGTGCCAGTAGTAGGTTAACCACTATGGTCGGCTACACCTTC. Its protein product is CASSRLTTMVGYTF.

This chain links TRBV7-3 with TRBJ2-2, with TRBD1 matching over 10 bases. The trim removed 3 bases at V and 7 bases at J, leaving 5 bases unmatched. This CDR3 spans 15 amino acids. Germline CDR1 reads SGHTA; CDR2 reads FQGTGA. The CDR3 DNA follows: TGTGCCAGCAGCTTCGACAGGGGGCGCGGCGGGGAGCTGTTTTTT. Translation: CASSFDRGRGGELFF.

V and J are TRBV18 and TRBJ1-1, with a weak D call TRBD1 (6 bases). Trimming took off 2 bases at V and 1 base at J, with 11 bases between the two ends. CDR3 length equals 15 residues. The germline gives CDR1 KGHSH, CDR2 LQKENI. This CDR3 reads CASSPGPGANTEAFF. As DNA, the CDR3 is TGTGCCAGCTCACCAGGGCCAGGGGCGAACACTGAAGCTTTCTTT.

The chain couples TRBV4-2 to TRBJ1-1; D is undetermined. The germline V gene has CDR1 LGHNA and CDR2 YNFKEQ. The V and J ends lost 8 bases and 6 bases respectively, with 16 bases between them. The CDR3 consists of 13 residues. As DNA, the CDR3 is TGTGCCAGCCGTCCCACTGCCCGCCCTGAAGCTTTCTTT. This sequence encodes CASRPTARPEAFF.

This chain joins TRBV3-1 (or the pseudogene TRBV3-2) and TRBJ1-1; D might be TRBD1 (5 bases). V dropped 0 bases and J dropped 4 bases, with 9 bases sitting between them. Germline CDR1 and CDR2: LGHDT and YNNKEL (reference sequence). This CDR3 is built from 14 residues. CDR3 sequence reads: CASSQEGGATEAFF. CDR3 DNA sequence: TGTGCCAGCAGCCAAGAGGGAGGGGCCACTGAAGCTTTCTTT.

The gene calls are TRBV24-1 and TRBJ2-3, with TRBD2 matching 10 bases. Trimming cost V 4 bases and J 6 bases; bases outside gene matches: 9. Germline V gives CDR1 KGHDR, CDR2 SFDVKD. The CDR3 runs 16 residues. DNA of the CDR3: TGTGCCACCAGTGACGTGGCTAGCGGGGGAGTTGATACGCAGTATTTT. It is translated as CATSDVASGGVDTQYF.

The V and J genes are TRBV2 and TRBJ2-1; 15 nucleotides line up with TRBD2. CDR3 length equals 20 residues. The V segment lost 3 bases and the J segment 0 bases; nucleotides outside the gene matches: 9. From germline, CDR1 is SNHLY and CDR2 FYNNEI. The CDR3 loop is CASSESGLAGGLSSYNEQFF. The CDR3 DNA is TGTGCCAGCAGTGAGTCGGGACTAGCGGGGGGCCTAAGCTCCTACAATGAGCAGTTCTTC. Supplemented by reference TRBV2 and TRBJ2-1, the full variable domain reads EPEVTQTPSHQVTQMGQEVILRCVPISNHLYFYWYRQILGQKVEFLVSFYNNEISEKSEIFDDQFSVERPDGSNFTLKIRSTKLEDSAMYFCASSESGLAGGLSSYNEQFFGPGTRLTVL.

The chain carries TRBV6-6 and TRBJ1-5, with D perhaps matching TRBD1 (6 bases). Trimming took off 6 bases at V and 1 base at J, with 16 bases between the two ends. CDR3 size: 16 residues. Germline CDR1 and CDR2: MNHNY and SVGAGI (reference sequence). DNA of the CDR3: TGTGCCAGCAGCCCCCGAGGGGGTAGGAGCAATCAGCCCCAGCATTTT. Translation gives CASSPRGGRSNQPQHF.